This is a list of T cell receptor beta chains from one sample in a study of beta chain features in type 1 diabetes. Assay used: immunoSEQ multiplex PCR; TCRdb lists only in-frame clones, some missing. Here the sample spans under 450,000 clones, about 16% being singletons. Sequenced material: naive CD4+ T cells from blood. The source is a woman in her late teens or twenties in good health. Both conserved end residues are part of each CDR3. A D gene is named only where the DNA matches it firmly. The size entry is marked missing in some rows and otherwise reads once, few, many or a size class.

CASSLYQVNTEAFF	TGTGCCAGCAGTTTATACCAGGTGAACACTGAAGCTTTCTTT	-	TRBJ1-1	-	TRBV28
CASIPGQGLTDTQYF	TGTGCCAGCATTCCGGGACAGGGGCTCACAGATACGCAGTATTTT	-	TRBJ2-3	TRBD1	TRBV6-1
CASSYDRAYGYTF	TGTGCCAGCAGTTATGACAGAGCCTATGGCTACACCTTC	-	TRBJ1-2	-	TRBV5-4
CASSAARDSFLYGYTF	TGTGCCAGCAGTGCTGCCCGGGACAGCTTCTTATATGGCTACACCTTC	-	TRBJ1-2	TRBD1	TRBV6-1
CASSVGQGLPNYGYTF	TGTGCCAGCAGCGTCGGACAGGGGCTACCTAACTATGGCTACACCTTC	once	TRBJ1-2	TRBD1	TRBV9
CASSLGLAYVEQFF	TGTGCCAGCAGCTTAGGTCTAGCGTATGTTGAGCAGTTCTTC	-	TRBJ2-1	-	TRBV7-2
CATSGPYGTGEVYEQYF	TGTGCCACCAGCGGACCGTATGGGACAGGAGAGGTCTACGAGCAGTACTTC	-	TRBJ2-7	TRBD1	TRBV15
CASSLAGTGSGQYF	TGTGCCAGCAGCTTGGCCGGGACAGGTTCCGGGCAGTACTTC	-	TRBJ2-7	TRBD1	TRBV7-9
CASSSSERGYEQYF	TGTGCCAGCAGCTCCTCCGAGCGGGGCTACGAGCAGTACTTC	few	TRBJ2-7	TRBD2	TRBV7-8
CASSLAGRNTEAFF	TGTGCCAGCAGCTTGGCTGGGAGGAACACTGAAGCTTTCTTT	-	TRBJ1-1	-	TRBV7-9
CASSKSTGNQPQHF	TGTGCCAGCAGCAAATCGACAGGGAATCAGCCCCAGCATTTT	-	TRBJ1-5	TRBD1	TRBV6-6
CASRETRSWNEQFF	TGTGCCAGCAGGGAGACTAGGTCCTGGAATGAGCAGTTCTTC	-	TRBJ2-1	-	TRBV28
CASSDRQETQYF	TGTGCCAGCAGCGACAGACAAGAGACCCAGTACTTC	-	TRBJ2-5	-	TRBV6-5
CAWSVQRAGGYTF	TGTGCCTGGAGTGTACAGAGGGCCGGTGGCTACACCTTC	few	TRBJ1-2	-	TRBV30
CASSRPGQRNYEQYF	TGTGCCAGCAGTCGACCGGGACAGCGAAACTACGAGCAGTACTTC	-	TRBJ2-7	TRBD1	TRBV7-8
CASTPGQGETQYF	TGTGCCAGCACCCCGGGACAGGGAGAGACCCAGTACTTC	-	TRBJ2-5	TRBD1	TRBV27
CASSVRGTEETQYF	TGTGCCAGCAGCGTCCGGGGGACAGAAGAGACCCAGTACTTC	few	TRBJ2-5	-	TRBV9
CASKLTSGSYEQYF	TGTGCCAGCAAGCTGACTAGCGGGAGCTACGAGCAGTACTTC	-	TRBJ2-7	TRBD2	TRBV2
CASSPRGTTATNEKLFF	TGCGCCAGCAGCCCTCGGGGGACTACGGCAACTAATGAAAAACTGTTTTTT	few	TRBJ1-4	-	TRBV4-1
CASSLGTSGHQETQYF	TGTGCCAGCAGCTTGGGGACTAGCGGGCACCAAGAGACCCAGTACTTC	-	TRBJ2-5	TRBD2	TRBV7-9
CASLGAVYEQFF	TGTGCCAGCCTGGGAGCAGTCTATGAGCAGTTCTTC	few	TRBJ2-1	-	TRBV5-5
CASSPGLVGEQFF	TGTGCCAGCAGCCCGGGACTAGTAGGGGAGCAGTTCTTC	-	TRBJ2-1	TRBD2	TRBV6-4
CASSRRTNTDEKLFF	TGTGCCAGCAGCCGAAGGACAAATACGGATGAAAAACTGTTTTTT	-	TRBJ1-4	-	TRBV14
CASSSRGRMGDAGELFF	TGCGCCAGCAGCAGCAGGGGGCGAATGGGTGACGCCGGGGAGCTGTTTTTT	few	TRBJ2-2	TRBD1	TRBV5-1
CASIADGCRGINTEAFF	TGCGCCAGCATCGCCGACGGGTGCAGGGGCATCAACACTGAAGCTTTCTTT	few	TRBJ1-1	-	TRBV23-1
CASKPTGLYEQYF	TGTGCCAGCAAACCTACAGGGCTCTACGAGCAGTACTTC	-	TRBJ2-7	-	TRBV28
CASSGQGRNYGYTF	TGTGCCAGTAGTGGACAGGGGAGGAACTATGGCTACACCTTC	-	TRBJ1-2	TRBD1	TRBV19
CSTRDRAYNEQFF	TGCAGCACCCGGGACAGGGCCTACAATGAGCAGTTCTTC	-	TRBJ2-1	TRBD1	TRBV29-1
CASSQVSQNNEQFF	TGTGCCAGCAGCCAAGTATCTCAGAACAATGAGCAGTTCTTC	few	TRBJ2-1	-	TRBV14
CATSPRGGLADNEQFF	TGTGCCACCAGCCCTAGGGGGGGACTAGCGGACAATGAGCAGTTCTTC	few	TRBJ2-1	TRBD2	TRBV15
CASSRTAPKNIQYF	TGTGCCAGTAGTAGAACTGCGCCCAAGAACATTCAGTACTTC	-	TRBJ2-4	-	TRBV19
CASSKVRLGQGDQPQHF	TGTGCCAGCAGCAAAGTCCGCCTGGGACAGGGTGACCAGCCCCAGCATTTT	-	TRBJ1-5	-	TRBV21-1
CASSDQTGGSYEQYF	TGTGCCAGCAGTGACCAGACAGGGGGCTCCTACGAGCAGTACTTC	few	TRBJ2-7	TRBD1	TRBV6-1
CASSLGSGIHYEQYF	TGTGCCAGCAGCTTGGGAAGCGGGATTCACTACGAGCAGTACTTC	-	TRBJ2-7	TRBD2	TRBV28
CASSLAGRGPFYGYTF	TGTGCCAGCAGCTTGGCGGGCAGGGGGCCCTTCTATGGCTACACCTTC	few	TRBJ1-2	TRBD1	TRBV5-4
CSVEDLQGAVRTDTQYF	TGCAGCGTTGAAGATCTCCAGGGGGCTGTACGGACAGATACGCAGTATTTT	few	TRBJ2-3	TRBD1	TRBV29-1
CAWRGTANTEAFF	TGTGCCTGGAGGGGGACAGCGAACACTGAAGCTTTCTTT	-	TRBJ1-1	TRBD1	TRBV30
CASSAPGTVNEKLFF	TGTGCCAGCAGCGCACCCGGGACAGTCAATGAAAAACTGTTTTTT	few	TRBJ1-4	TRBD1	TRBV11-1
CASSVRGNTEAFF	TGTGCCAGCAGTGTACGCGGCAACACTGAAGCTTTCTTT	-	TRBJ1-1	-	TRBV2